This T cell receptor (beta chain) was found in a study of memory CD4+ T cells and cytomegalovirus serostatus. General observations from the study: Of 150 to 200 reported CMV TCRbeta sequences, under 70 were found in memory CD4+ repertoires. A US-trained random forest predicted CMV serostatus with median AUC approximately 0.9.

This CDR3 has 15 amino acids. Trimming cost V 1 base and J 5 bases; bases outside gene matches: 7. CDR1 and CDR2 from the germline V gene are SGHTA and FQGNSA. Notes on this clone: Its antigen is not known.

Single viable CD3+CD4+CD8-CD45RO+ cells were sorted as the memory CD4+ T cells. Positive selection with CD4 microbeads enriched total CD4+ T cells. In the original processing: Out-of-frame sequences were removed, leaving some 2 million distinct TCRbeta sequences. The table came from immunoSEQ multiplex PCR; TCRdb's copy has only in-frame clones and leaves some out. The D gene and trimming were derived from the DNA, and the V and J assignments and clone size from that table. The repertoire holds tens of thousands of clones, with roughly four fifths as singletons. This TCR was sampled from an adult in good health and CMV-seronegative. The specimen was memory CD4+ T cells from blood. V usage is TRBV7-2 and J usage is TRBJ2-7; the match to TRBD1 covers 8 bases. CDR3 bases: TGTGCCAGCAGCTTAGTATCTACAGGGGGGAACGAGCAGTACTTC. Protein: CASSLVSTGGNEQYF.